These T cell receptor beta chains were read from a single sample in a study of blood T cell repertoires in COVID-19. This table comes from immunoSEQ multiplex PCR, and its TCRdb copy is limited to in-frame clones, with some not included. The profile covers 45,000 to 50,000 clones, with 86% appearing a single time and around a tenth taken by the ten largest. Sample: peripheral blood. These receptors came from a human donor in a cohort sampled during active COVID-19. The CDR3 runs from the conserved cysteine through the conserved F or W. The D gene is left open where the match is weak. Clone sizes are given selectively: once, few, many, or a class where the clone is expanded.

v_call	j_call	cdr3_length	clone_size	d_call	cdr3_nt	cdr3_aa
TRBV12-3/TRBV12-4	TRBJ2-7	13	-	-	TGTGCCAGCAGCCTCTCGACAGGCGGCGAGCAGTACTTC	CASSLSTGGEQYF
TRBV12-3/TRBV12-4	TRBJ1-2	12	-	-	TGTGCCAGCAGTCTCCTGACATCTGGCTACACCTTC	CASSLLTSGYTF
TRBV4-1	TRBJ2-1	12	-	-	TGCGCCAGCAGCCCAGGGGTGAATGAGCAGTTCTTC	CASSPGVNEQFF
TRBV5-1	TRBJ1-1	14	-	-	TGCGCCAGCAGACCGGGATCCTCGAACACTGAAGCTTTCTTT	CASRPGSSNTEAFF
TRBV5-5	TRBJ1-5	17	few	TRBD1	TGTGCCAGCAGCTTACCGGGACAGGCGTCAAGCAATCAGCCCCAGCATTTT	CASSLPGQASSNQPQHF
TRBV19	TRBJ1-5	13	-	-	TGTGCCAGTAGTGCGGACAGTACTCAGCCCCAGCATTTT	CASSADSTQPQHF
TRBV5-1	TRBJ2-7	13	-	TRBD2	TGCGCCAGCTCCCGTCAGCGGGGCTACGAGCAGTACTTC	CASSRQRGYEQYF
TRBV7-6	TRBJ1-5	15	-	TRBD1	TGTGCCAGCAGCTTAGACGGGACAGGGGTGTTGCCCCAGCATTTT	CASSLDGTGVLPQHF
TRBV19	TRBJ2-5	14	few	-	TGTGCCAGTAGTACCCGCGGCGGCCAAGAGACCCAGTACTTC	CASSTRGGQETQYF
TRBV2	TRBJ1-6	15	-	TRBD1	TGTGCCAGCAGGGACGGGACAGTTAATAATTCACCCCTCCACTTT	CASRDGTVNNSPLHF
TRBV24-1	TRBJ2-1	15	-	TRBD1	TGTGCCACCAGTAATCCAGGGACAGCCCTCAATGAGCAGTTCTTC	CATSNPGTALNEQFF
TRBV7-9	TRBJ2-7	14	-	-	TGTGCCAGCAGCTTAGCAGGGAGCTCCTACGAGCAGTACTTC	CASSLAGSSYEQYF
TRBV2	TRBJ2-2	15	-	TRBD1	TGTGCCACTTCCGGTGGGACAGGGGTTAACGGGGAGCTGTTTTTT	CATSGGTGVNGELFF
TRBV25-1	TRBJ2-2	16	once	-	TGTGCCAGCAGTCTACCTTTCCCCGGGAGCACCGGGGAGCTGTTTTTT	CASSLPFPGSTGELFF
TRBV19	TRBJ2-6	16	-	-	TGTGCCAGTAGCTTTGGCGGGGCGTTCGGGGCCAACGTCCTGACTTTC	CASSFGGAFGANVLTF
TRBV18	TRBJ2-5	16	-	-	TGTGCCAGCTCACCACTTAGGGGGGGCCGACAAGAGACCCAGTACTTC	CASSPLRGGRQETQYF
TRBV5-4	TRBJ2-1	16	once	-	TGTGCCAGCAGCAAAAACAGCGGCCGCTCCTACAATGAGCAGTTCTTC	CASSKNSGRSYNEQFF
TRBV7-8	TRBJ2-5	13	-	-	TGTGCCAGCAGCTTAGGGGGGGGGCAGACCCAGTACTTC	CASSLGGGQTQYF
TRBV5-1	TRBJ2-2	15	-	-	TGCGCCAGCAGCCCGGACAGTCCGAGCACCGGGGAGCTGTTTTTT	CASSPDSPSTGELFF
TRBV19	TRBJ2-5	14	-	-	TGTGCCAGTAGTAGATGGGACTTAAGAGAGACCCAGTACTTC	CASSRWDLRETQYF
TRBV7-9	TRBJ1-1	12	-	TRBD1	TGTGCCAGCAGCACTTCGTCAGGGGGAGCTTTCTTT	CASSTSSGGAFF
TRBV5-1	TRBJ2-7	12	-	-	TGCGCCAGCAGCACAGGGTTCTACGAGCAGTACTTC	CASSTGFYEQYF
TRBV12-3/TRBV12-4	TRBJ1-3	13	-	-	TGTGCCAGCAGTTTTAACAACGGAAACACCATATATTTT	CASSFNNGNTIYF
TRBV2	TRBJ2-3	14	-	-	TGTGCCAGCAAAATTGGTAGGGGTTCAGATACGCAGTATTTT	CASKIGRGSDTQYF
TRBV27	TRBJ1-2	13	-	-	TGTGCCAGCAGTCCGAACTGGTCCTATGGCTACACCTTC	CASSPNWSYGYTF
TRBV30	TRBJ1-4	12	-	TRBD1	TGTGCCTGGCAGGGGGCGGGTGAAAAACTGTTTTTT	CAWQGAGEKLFF
TRBV6-5	TRBJ1-6	14	few	TRBD1	TGTGCCAGCAGTAGGACAGGGAATGGTTCACCCCTCCACTTT	CASSRTGNGSPLHF
TRBV13	TRBJ2-7	17	-	TRBD2	TGTGCCAGCAGTCCGCCGGGACTAGCGGGGGGGACCTACGAGCAGTACTTC	CASSPPGLAGGTYEQYF
TRBV27	TRBJ2-1	16	-	TRBD2	TGTGCCAGCAGTCCCCGGACTAGCGGGGCGTACAATGAGCAGTTCTTC	CASSPRTSGAYNEQFF
TRBV18	TRBJ2-7	19	-	TRBD1	TGTGCCAGCGCTATATTACCGGGACAGGGGAGGGCCTCGCTCCACGAGCAGTACTTC	CASAILPGQGRASLHEQYF
TRBV3-1/TRBV3-2	TRBJ1-6	15	once	-	TGTGCCAGCAGCTTACAGGGTTATAGCAATTCACCCCTCCACTTT	CASSLQGYSNSPLHF
TRBV1	TRBJ2-7	16	-	-	TGCACCAGCAGCCCCGACATAGCGGGGGGGCCGAGCGAGCAGTACTTC	CTSSPDIAGGPSEQYF
TRBV4-1	TRBJ1-5	15	few	TRBD1	TGCGCCAGCAGCCCCCAGGGGACAGGGAATCAGCCCCAGCATTTT	CASSPQGTGNQPQHF
TRBV7-9	TRBJ2-2	15	-	TRBD1	TGTGCCAGCAGCTTGAAAGGACAGGGCACCGGGGAGCTGTTTTTT	CASSLKGQGTGELFF
TRBV9	TRBJ2-2	14	-	TRBD1	TGTGCCAGCAGCACCACAGGGGGCACCGGGGAGCTGTTTTTT	CASSTTGGTGELFF
TRBV5-8	TRBJ1-3	14	-	TRBD1	TGTGCCAGCACCCGGAGGGACAGGCTGACGGCCATATATTTT	CASTRRDRLTAIYF
TRBV28	TRBJ1-1	12	-	-	TGTGCCAGCTTGACAGCAGACACTGAAGCTTTCTTT	CASLTADTEAFF
TRBV6-6	TRBJ1-1	15	-	TRBD1	TGTGCCAGCAGCCCCGCAGGGGGCGTTAATACTGAAGCTTTCTTT	CASSPAGGVNTEAFF
TRBV5-1	TRBJ2-7	15	-	-	TGCGCCAGCAGCTTGCGGGACAGTGGAGGGGACGAGCAGTACTTC	CASSLRDSGGDEQYF
TRBV5-1	TRBJ2-7	15	-	-	TGCGCCAGCAGCTTGGTGGAGGGGGCCGTGTACGAGCAGTACTTC	CASSLVEGAVYEQYF